One and the same sample provided the 28 T cell receptor beta chains below, sequenced in a study of tumour-infiltrating T cells in Burkitt lymphoma. Only in-frame clones appear in the TCRdb table, and some are missing; sequencing was by immunoSEQ multiplex PCR. Among hundreds of clones, about 91% were seen once, and the ten largest hold around 20%. Sequencing input: tumor tissue. The receptors stem from a human donor with diffuse large B-cell lymphoma.

The chain is built from TRBV18 and TRBJ2-3; unclear D gene. Deletions cut 1 base from V and 0 bases from J, with 11 bases between. The CDR3 spans 16 residues. Germline CDR1 is KGHSH and CDR2 is LQKENI. The CDR3 reads CASSPLGPTSTDTQYF. In DNA, the CDR3 is TGTGCCAGCTCACCACTCGGACCAACTAGCACAGATACGCAGTATTTT.

The chain links TRBV6-5 to TRBJ1-6; 9 nucleotides line up with TRBD1. This CDR3 has 15 amino acids. The germline V gene has CDR1 MNHEY and CDR2 SVGAGI. The ends lost 4 bases at V and 9 bases at J; junction bases unmatched: 7. CDR3 sequence: CASSSGTGPPSPLHF. In DNA, the CDR3 is TGTGCCAGCAGTTCCGGGACAGGGCCACCTTCACCCCTCCACTTT.

The V call is TRBV19, the J call TRBJ1-6; 7 nucleotides line up with TRBD1. The CDR3 spans 14 residues. With 3 bases clipped from V and 9 bases from J, the junction kept 5 bases outside the gene matches. CDR1 LNHDA and CDR2 SQIVND come from the germline V gene (reference sequence). The CDR3 reads CASSIGTEPSPLHF. The CDR3 DNA reads as TGTGCCAGTAGTATCGGGACAGAACCTTCACCCCTCCACTTT.

The chain recombines TRBV23-1 with TRBJ2-7; D gene uncertain. TRBV23-1 is designated an ORF whose function remains uncertain. V lost 8 bases and J 6 bases, leaving 26 bases between the germline ends. The CDR3 is 16 residues long. This CDR3 is CASARPSGLLSAEQYF. In DNA form, the CDR3 reads TGCGCCAGCGCCCGACCCTCGGGCCTCCTGTCCGCCGAGCAGTACTTC.

As to this clone: One end of the junction varies from germline; a read error may be responsible. The rearrangement links TRBV6-5 to TRBJ1-6; D is unclear. Germline V gene sequence: CDR1 MNHEY, CDR2 SVGAGI. The CDR3 length is 13 residues. CDR3 bases: TGTGCCAGCAGTTACTCGATGGTCGGCCCTGGGGTCTTT. It specifies CASSYSMVGPGVF.

V gene TRBV27 combines with J gene TRBJ2-7, with 10 bases aligning to TRBD2. Losses at the gene ends were 4 bases for V and 1 base for J; bases not matched to a gene: 4. In germline, CDR1 is MNHEY, CDR2 SMNVEV (reference sequence). CDR3 length: 15 amino acids. The CDR3 is CASSSLLAGSYEQYF. As DNA, the CDR3 is TGTGCCAGCAGTTCATTACTAGCGGGGTCCTACGAGCAGTACTTC.

The chain couples TRBV2 to TRBJ2-7, with D perhaps matching TRBD1 (5 bases). The germline V gene encodes CDR1 SNHLY and CDR2 FYNNEI. V was cut by 4 bases and J by 0 bases, with 7 bases left in between. The CDR3 contains 13 residues. CDR3 amino acids: CASSGTFSYEQYF. The DNA for the CDR3 is TGTGCCAGCAGTGGGACATTCTCCTACGAGCAGTACTTC.

The rearrangement joins TRBV29-1 to TRBJ2-7; D perhaps matches TRBD2 (5 bases). Trimming removed 3 bases at V and 6 bases at J, with 6 bases between. The CDR3 has 10 amino acids. Germline CDR1 reads SQVTM; CDR2 reads ANQGSEA. CDR3 amino acids: CSVERAEQYF. The CDR3 nucleotides are TGCAGCGTTGAGCGGGCCGAGCAGTACTTC.

This clone was observed once. The rearrangement uses TRBV6-5 and TRBJ1-1, with D perhaps TRBD1 (5 bases). Trimming removed 2 bases at V and 6 bases at J, with 13 bases between. The CDR3 has 14 residues. Germline CDR1 and CDR2: MNHEY and SVGAGI. CDR3 in amino acids: CASSYGTGGSEAFF. The CDR3 bases are TGTGCCAGCAGTTACGGGACCGGAGGGTCTGAAGCTTTCTTT.

The chain uses TRBV5-1 and TRBJ2-3, with a possible D match to TRBD1 (6 bases). The CDR3 has 14 amino acids. CDR1 and CDR2 from the germline V gene are SGHRS and YFSETQ. With 3 bases removed from V and 7 bases from J, the gap between germline ends came to 15 bases. The CDR3: CASSSIEGDNTQYF. DNA of the CDR3: TGCGCCAGCAGCTCCATCGAGGGGGACAATACGCAGTATTTT.

The gene calls are TRBV5-1 and TRBJ1-2; possibly TRBD1 for D (5 bases). Germline values: CDR1 SGHRS, CDR2 YFSETQ. Trimming shortened V by 0 bases and J by 4 bases, and 10 bases separated the two germline ends. This CDR3 has 14 amino acids. CDR3 coding DNA: TGCGCCAGCAGCTTGGGAGGGGCTAGCTATGGCTACACCTTC. Protein sequence: CASSLGGASYGYTF.

In its sample, this clone was seen a few times. The chain links TRBV27 to TRBJ2-1; TRBD1 matches at 8 bases. V was clipped by 5 bases and J by 6 bases; unmatched bases: 9. This CDR3 is 15 amino acids long. Germline V gives CDR1 MNHEY, CDR2 SMNVEV (reference sequence). DNA for the CDR3: TGTGCCAGCAGTCCAGACAGGGGCTGGGGCAATGAGCAGTTCTTC. Protein sequence: CASSPDRGWGNEQFF.

The rearrangement uses TRBV5-4 and TRBJ2-2, with D possibly TRBD1 on 6 matching bases. V gave up 4 bases and J gave up 5 bases, with 15 bases separating them. Germline V gene data show CDR1 as SGHNT and CDR2 as YYREEE (reference sequence). This CDR3 comprises 15 residues. The CDR3 region is CASSPPGTITGELFF. The CDR3 DNA is TGTGCCAGCAGCCCCCCAGGGACAATTACCGGGGAGCTGTTTTTT.

The rearrangement links TRBV5-1 to TRBJ2-7; tentatively, D is TRBD1 or TRBD2 (5 bases each). V was clipped by 0 bases and J by 10 bases, with 11 bases between them. The CDR3 spans 12 residues. Germline V gene sequence: CDR1 SGHRS, CDR2 YFSETQ. CDR3 in amino acids: CASSLAGDQQYF. The CDR3 DNA follows: TGCGCCAGCAGCTTGGCCGGGGACCAACAGTACTTC.

The chain combines TRBV6-5 with TRBJ2-5, with D perhaps given as TRBD1 or TRBD2 (5 bases each). CDR1 and CDR2 (germline): MNHEY, SVGAGI. The V and J ends lost 6 bases and 5 bases respectively, with 13 bases between them. The CDR3 spans 13 residues. CDR3 DNA sequence: TGTGCCAGCAGCAGGGACCCGGTGGAGACCCAGTACTTC. Translation: CASSRDPVETQYF.

This chain connects TRBV6-5 to TRBJ1-1; D is uncertain. The length of the CDR3 is 14 residues. The germline CDR1 and CDR2 sequences are MNHEY and SVGAGI. Trimming pared 0 bases from V and 5 bases from J, leaving 10 bases between. The CDR3 is CASSYSGRYTEAFF. CDR3 coding DNA: TGTGCCAGCAGTTACTCGGGGAGATATACTGAAGCTTTCTTT.

This chain uses TRBV4-1 with TRBJ1-2; D gene unclear. With 3 bases removed from V and 0 bases from J, the gap between germline ends came to 11 bases. Germline V lookup: CDR1 MGHRA, CDR2 YSYEKL. The CDR3 length is 15 residues. The DNA for the CDR3 is TGCGCCAGCAGCCAGCCCGGGTATTCTAACTATGGCTACACCTTC. Translating it yields CASSQPGYSNYGYTF.

The V and J genes are TRBV29-1 and TRBJ2-2, with a tentative D call TRBD1 (6 bases). V was cut by 6 bases and J by 4 bases, with 15 bases left in between. The CDR3 consists of 14 residues. Per germline, CDR1 SQVTM and CDR2 ANQGSEA. The CDR3 is CSVPKGVVTGELFF. As DNA, the CDR3 is TGCAGCGTCCCCAAGGGGGTTGTCACCGGGGAGCTGTTTTTT.

The CDR3 loop is CASSLRGPEQYF. Here the CDR3 DNA reads TGTGCCAGCAGCTTAAGGGGGCCCGAGCAGTACTTC. J is TRBJ2-7 and V is TRBV13, with 7 nucleotides matching TRBD1. CDR3 size: 12 residues. V trimming: 2 bases; J trimming: 6 bases; junction bases outside the gene matches: 1. The germline V gene has CDR1 PRHDT and CDR2 FYEKMQ (reference sequence).

The V gene is TRBV30, the J gene TRBJ2-7, with TRBD1 matching over 12 bases. The CDR3 contains 19 residues. Germline V gives CDR1 GTSNPN, CDR2 SVGIG (reference sequence). The V gene end was trimmed by 2 bases and the J gene end by 3 bases; junction bases not matched to a gene: 17. The CDR3 loop is CAWSPDPSGTGGVSYEQYF. The CDR3 nucleotides are TGTGCCTGGAGTCCTGACCCTTCCGGGACAGGGGGCGTTAGCTACGAGCAGTACTTC.

The chain has TRBV11-2 and TRBJ1-6; perhaps TRBD1 as D (5 bases). CDR1 and CDR2 from the germline V gene are SGHAT and FQNNGV. Trimming took 5 bases from V and 9 from J, leaving 17 bases between them. The CDR3 consists of 15 residues. The DNA of the CDR3 is TGTGCCAGCAGCGGAACAGGTCTTAGCGCTTCACCCCTCCACTTT. It specifies CASSGTGLSASPLHF.

This rearrangement joins TRBV6-6 to TRBJ2-1; D assignment may be TRBD1 or TRBD2 (7 bases each). V lost 2 bases and J 9 bases, leaving 14 bases between the germline ends. This CDR3 comprises 14 residues. Germline-derived CDR1 and CDR2 are MNHNY and SVGAGI (reference sequence). The CDR3 region has the DNA TGTGCCAGCAGTTACAGACAGGGCGGGGGTGAGCAGTTCTTC. It encodes CASSYRQGGGEQFF.

V usage is TRBV9 and J usage is TRBJ1-2; 9 bases align to TRBD1. The CDR3 covers 17 residues. The V and J ends lost 4 bases and 6 bases, in that order; junction bases with no gene match: 16. The V gene's germline CDR1 is SGDLS and CDR2 YYNGEE. Here the CDR3 DNA reads TGTGCCAGCAGCCCAATCCCGGGACAGGGTTTGGGGGATGGCTACACCTTC. Translated, it gives CASSPIPGQGLGDGYTF.

This chain joins TRBV7-6 and TRBJ2-7; the D gene is possibly TRBD1 (5 bases). V was trimmed by 5 bases and J by 3 bases, leaving 11 bases between them. The CDR3 contains 13 residues. CDR1 and CDR2 (germline): SGHVS, FNYEAQ. In DNA, the CDR3 is TGTGCCAGCAGCAAGGGGCCGAACTACGAGCAGTACTTC. It yields the protein CASSKGPNYEQYF.

V usage is TRBV6-4 and J usage is TRBJ2-3; 7 bases map to TRBD2. V shed 4 bases and J 0 bases; nucleotides not matched to a gene: 7. CDR1 and CDR2 from the germline V gene are MRHNA and SNTAGT. The length of the CDR3 is 16 residues. In DNA, the CDR3 is TGTGCCAGCAGTGCCCTAGCAGCGGGGAGCACAGATACGCAGTATTTT. This translates into CASSALAAGSTDTQYF.

The chain uses TRBV7-3 and TRBJ2-1; D unclear. CDR1 and CDR2 from the germline V gene are SGHTA and FQGTGA. Trimming removed 0 bases from V and 0 bases from J, with 6 bases in between. CDR3 length: 15 amino acids. CDR3 in amino acids: CASSLTDSSYNEQFF. Written as DNA, the CDR3 is TGTGCCAGCAGCTTAACAGATAGCTCCTACAATGAGCAGTTCTTC. The complete variable domain, with remaining parts taken from reference TRBV7-3 and TRBJ2-1, reads GAGVSQTPSNKVTEKGKYVELRCDPISGHTALYWYRQSLGQGPEFLIYFQGTGAADDSGLPNDRFFAVRPEGSVSTLKIQRTERGDSAVYLCASSLTDSSYNEQFFGPGTRLTVL.

V is TRBV18 and J is TRBJ2-3; 11 bases align to TRBD2. Per the germline V gene, CDR1 is KGHSH and CDR2 is LQKENI. V lost 4 bases and J lost 3; bases outside the gene matches: 9. CDR3 length: 17 residues. The CDR3 region has the DNA TGTGCCAGCTCACAGAATAGCGGGGGGGCCAGTACAGATACGCAGTATTTT. It is translated as CASSQNSGGASTDTQYF.

The chain links TRBV19 to TRBJ1-1, with TRBD1 matching 7 bases. The CDR3 extends over 16 amino acids. V trimming: 4 bases; J trimming: 1 base; junction bases outside the gene matches: 9. CDR1 and CDR2 (germline): LNHDA, SQIVND (reference sequence). CDR3 sequence (DNA): TGTGCCAGTAGTAGGGGGGGACAGTTTCGGAACACTGAAGCTTTCTTT. It specifies CASSRGGQFRNTEAFF.